Listed below are T cell receptor beta chains from one sample, sequenced in a study of CD8 T cells in ankylosing spondylitis. TCRdb reprocessed the 5' RACE reads via MiXCR and lists one record per CDR3 protein. The sample includes approximately 250,000 distinct CDR3 sequences, approximately 8% seen only once; the top ten take 4.5% to 5%. The sequenced sample consisted of blood, either unsorted or a sorted T cell fraction (not recorded which). These receptors were taken from a female donor with ankylosing spondylitis or in good health (not recorded which). Each CDR3 is given with its conserved first and last residue. D genes are given only for firm matches. Clone sizes are given selectively: once, few, many, or a class where the clone is expanded.

TRBD1 | 16 | many | TRBJ2-2 | TRBV5-1 | TGCGCCAGCAGCCCCCGGACAGGGGCGAACACCGGGGAGCTGTTTTTT | CASSPRTGANTGELFF
TRBD1 | 14 | NA | TRBJ2-5 | TRBV29-1 | TGCAGCGTTGAACCGCAGGGGGCAGGGGAGACCCAGTACTTC | CSVEPQGAGETQYF
NA | 13 | many | TRBJ2-5 | TRBV30 | TGTGCCTGGAGTGTACAAGGAGGCGGGACCCAGTACTTC | CAWSVQGGGTQYF
TRBD2 | 13 | many | TRBJ2-5 | TRBV5-6 | TGTGCCAGCAGCATATACGGGGGGGAGACCCAGTACTTC | CASSIYGGETQYF
TRBD2 | 18 | few | TRBJ2-5 | TRBV11-2 | TGTGCCAGCAGCTTAGAGGTACTAGCGGGAGGACTACGATGGACCCAGTACTTC | CASSLEVLAGGLRWTQYF
NA | 12 | NA | TRBJ2-7 | TRBV3-1 | TGTGCCAGCAGCCAACCTTCCTACGAGCAGCACTTC | CASSQPSYEQHF
TRBD2 | 15 | many | TRBJ2-3 | TRBV19 | TGTGCCAGTAGGCCCCTAGCGGCTAGCACAGATACGCAGTATTTT | CASRPLAASTDTQYF
TRBD1 | 14 | few | TRBJ1-1 | TRBV29-1 | TGCAGCGGAACAGGGGGCGCGGTGAACACTGAAGCTTTCTTT | CSGTGGAVNTEAFF
NA | 12 | many | TRBJ1-2 | TRBV30 | TGTGCCTGGAGTAAACTGGGCTATGGCTACACCTTC | CAWSKLGYGYTF
NA | 18 | few | TRBJ2-1 | TRBV10-2 | TGCGCCAGCAGGGACTTTTACAGGGTATCACACACGGGCAATGAGCAGTTCTTC | CASRDFYRVSHTGNEQFF
NA | 13 | many | TRBJ2-7 | TRBV7-6 | TGTGCCAGCAGCTTAGCGGGGTTATACGAGCAGTACTTC | CASSLAGLYEQYF
NA | 10 | many | TRBJ2-7 | TRBV10-2 | TGCGCCAGCTCCGTCGGGGAGCAGTACTTC | CASSVGEQYF
NA | 15 | many | TRBJ2-4 | TRBV28 | TGTGCCAGCAGTTTCGAACAGGCTAAGAAAAACATTCAGTACTTC | CASSFEQAKKNIQYF
NA | 15 | many | TRBJ2-2 | TRBV15 | TGTGCCACCAGCAGACTGGGACAGAACACCGGGGAGCTGTTTTTT | CATSRLGQNTGELFF
NA | 13 | many | TRBJ1-2 | TRBV20-1 | TGCAGTGCTAGGGGGTGGGGGCCCTATGGCTACACCTTC | CSARGWGPYGYTF
NA | 16 | few | TRBJ1-2 | TRBV4-3 | TGCGCCAGCAGCCAAGATGGGGCCGGACGTCACTATGGCTACACCTTC | CASSQDGAGRHYGYTF
NA | 15 | many | TRBJ1-3 | TRBV6-2/TRBV6-3 | TGTGCCAGCAGTCTACAGGGACCTCGAGGAAACACCATATATTTT | CASSLQGPRGNTIYF
TRBD2 | 15 | many | TRBJ2-3 | TRBV5-1 | TGCGCCAGCAGCTTGGGACTAGCGGGAACAGATACGCAGTATTTT | CASSLGLAGTDTQYF
NA | 14 | many | TRBJ2-1 | TRBV5-4 | TGTGCCAGCAGCAGTAGAGTGGGGGACAATGAGCAGTTCTTC | CASSSRVGDNEQFF
NA | 17 | many | TRBJ1-6 | TRBV20-1 | TGCAGTGCTAGAGATGAGCGGAAGGTGCTCCTAAATTCACCCCTCCACTTT | CSARDERKVLLNSPLHF
NA | 14 | few | TRBJ2-5 | TRBV3-1 | TGTGCCAGCAGCCAAGTTCTGGATGGAGAGACCCAGTACTTC | CASSQVLDGETQYF
TRBD2 | 16 | many | TRBJ2-7 | TRBV25-1 | TGTGCCAGCAGTGGGACTAGCGGTCCAGTGGTTTACGAGCAGTACTTC | CASSGTSGPVVYEQYF
TRBD2 | 16 | few | TRBJ2-1 | TRBV11-2 | TGTGCCAGCAGCTTGGGCGGGAGGGCCCTTATGGAAGAGCAGTTCTTC | CASSLGGRALMEEQFF
NA | 14 | many | TRBJ2-5 | TRBV7-2 | TGTGCCAGCAGCATAGGGTGGTCTCCCAATACCCAGTACTTC | CASSIGWSPNTQYF
NA | 15 | many | TRBJ2-7 | TRBV5-1 | TGCGCCAGCAGCTTGGACGGGGCCCTGGACTACGAGCAGTACTTC | CASSLDGALDYEQYF
TRBD1 | 15 | few | TRBJ1-2 | TRBV11-2 | TGTGCCAGCAGCGCCACAGGGGCCTCGGGCTATGGCTACACCTTC | CASSATGASGYGYTF
NA | 16 | many | TRBJ2-2 | TRBV7-9 | TGTGCCAGCAGCGGGCGGACAGTCTTTAACACCGGGGAGCTGTTTTTT | CASSGRTVFNTGELFF
NA | 13 | many | TRBJ2-7 | TRBV5-1 | TGCGCCAGCAGCTTGGTTGGGGACTACGAGCAGTACTTC | CASSLVGDYEQYF
TRBD1 | 17 | NA | TRBJ1-6 | TRBV7-9 | TGTGCCAGCAGCACGAACAGGGGGCCGTCGAGTAATTCACCCCTCCACTTT | CASSTNRGPSSNSPLHF
NA | 18 | many | TRBJ2-7 | TRBV6-5 | TGTGCCAGCAGTTATGGGGCTCGGGGAGCCTCCCGGCCCTACGAGCAGTACTTC | CASSYGARGASRPYEQYF
NA | 15 | many | TRBJ2-1 | TRBV5-1 | TGCGCCAGCAAAAAAGGGCTGGGTACCTACAATGAGCAGTTCTTC | CASKKGLGTYNEQFF
NA | 11 | many | TRBJ2-5 | TRBV2 | TGTGCCAGCAGGATCGAAGAGACCCAGTACTTC | CASRIEETQYF
NA | 16 | many | TRBJ2-1 | TRBV12-3/TRBV12-4 | TGTGCCAGCACCGCCCCGGGGCGGAGGGGGGACAATGAGCAGTTCTTC | CASTAPGRRGDNEQFF
NA | 13 | many | TRBJ2-5 | TRBV28 | TGTGCCAGCAGTTTGGGGGGTAGGGAGACCCAGTACTTC | CASSLGGRETQYF
NA | 11 | many | TRBJ1-2 | TRBV6-5 | TGTGCCAGCAGTTCCAGTTACGGCTACACCTTC | CASSSSYGYTF
NA | 12 | many | TRBJ2-7 | TRBV5-1 | TGCGCCAGCAGCTTGGTCGGAGCCGAGCAGTACTTC | CASSLVGAEQYF
NA | 14 | many | TRBJ1-1 | TRBV15 | TGTGCCACCAGCACTGGGGTCGCGAACACTGAAGCTTTCTTT | CATSTGVANTEAFF
NA | 15 | NA | TRBJ2-7 | TRBV7-2 | TGTGCCAGCAGCTGGGCGCGGACAGCCTTCTACGAGCAGTACTTC | CASSWARTAFYEQYF
NA | 15 | many | TRBJ2-1 | TRBV7-9 | TGTGCCAGCAGCCTGGGGTCTGATCAGCGACATGAGCAGTTCTTC | CASSLGSDQRHEQFF
NA | 14 | many | TRBJ2-1 | TRBV7-9 | TGTGCCAGCAGCTTAGTGGGTCCTCACAATGAGCAGTTCTTC | CASSLVGPHNEQFF
TRBD2 | 14 | many | TRBJ2-4 | TRBV5-1 | TGCGCCAGCAGCTTGGAGGGAGGGAGGGACATTCAGTACTTC | CASSLEGGRDIQYF
TRBD1 | 15 | many | TRBJ1-5 | TRBV24-1 | TGTGCCACCAGTGAGGGGGGACAGGGGAGGCAGCCCCAGCATTTT | CATSEGGQGRQPQHF
TRBD1 | 14 | many | TRBJ2-3 | TRBV4-3 | TGCGCCAGCAGCCCAGGGACAGGCGCAGATACGCAGTATTTT | CASSPGTGADTQYF
NA | 12 | few | TRBJ1-1 | TRBV28 | TGTGCCAGCAGTAACAGGCGCACTGAAGCTTTCTTT | CASSNRRTEAFF
TRBD1 | 16 | many | TRBJ2-5 | TRBV12-5 | TGTGCTAGTGGTAAACCCTCTACAGGGGGCCAAGAGACCCAGTACTTC | CASGKPSTGGQETQYF
NA | 13 | NA | TRBJ2-3 | TRBV7-9 | TGTGCCAGTGAAGGTGGACCCACAGATACGCAGTATTTT | CASEGGPTDTQYF
NA | 13 | many | TRBJ1-4 | TRBV20-1 | TGCAGTGCTAGTAAGGGTCGTAATGAAAAACTGTTTTTT | CSASKGRNEKLFF
NA | 14 | many | TRBJ1-5 | TRBV5-1 | TGCGCCAGCAGCTTCGGTACGGGGGATCAGCCCCAGCATTTT | CASSFGTGDQPQHF